The 27 T cell receptor beta chains listed next were all sequenced from one sample in a study of CD8 T cells in Susac syndrome. cDNA came from roughly 0.5 to 1 ug RNA primed by random hexamers. TCRdb analysed the immunoSEQ multiplex PCR reads with MiXCR anew, one entry per CDR3 protein. The sample shows about 100,000 distinct CDR3 sequences, around 95% of them seen only once. Source material: CD8+ T cells from PBMCs. These receptors came from a human donor with Susac syndrome.

The count of this clonotype is one. The chain links TRBV4-1 to TRBJ2-1, with 7 nucleotides matching TRBD2. The CDR3 is made up of 18 amino acids. The V gene end was trimmed by 1 base and the J gene end by 5 bases; junction bases not matched to a gene: 14. The germline V gene encodes CDR1 MGHRA and CDR2 YSYEKL. CDR3 sequence reads: CASSQGVGLAGEDNEQFF. DNA for the CDR3: TGCGCCAGCAGCCAAGGTGTCGGTCTGGCGGGGGAAGACAATGAGCAGTTCTTC.

This chain joins TRBV18 and TRBJ2-7; D possibly corresponds to TRBD1 (8 bases). This CDR3 has 17 residues. Trimming left V 4 bases short and J 1 base short, with 20 bases between. CDR1 and CDR2 (germline): KGHSH, LQKENI. CDR3 bases: TGTGCCAGCTCACTCCAACCCGGACAGGGAGGGTCCTACGAGCAGTACTTC. This encodes CASSLQPGQGGSYEQYF.

This chain uses TRBV9 with TRBJ1-4; D gene unclear. This CDR3 region has 14 residues. Germline assignment: CDR1 SGDLS and CDR2 YYNGEE. Trimming took off 1 base at V and 8 bases at J, with 12 bases between the two ends. CDR3 protein: CASSVNTLAEKLFF. DNA of the CDR3: TGTGCCAGCAGCGTAAATACCCTAGCAGAAAAACTGTTTTTT. Full variable domain (missing parts from reference TRBV9 and TRBJ1-4): DSGVTQTPKHLITATGQRVTLRCSPRSGDLSVYWYQQSLDQGLQFLIQYYNGEERAKGNILERFSAQQFPDLHSELNLSSLELGDSALYFCASSVNTLAEKLFFGSGTQLSVL.

The genes are TRBV9 and TRBJ2-3; the match to TRBD1 covers 9 bases. V lost 2 bases and J lost 4; bases outside the gene matches: 8. The CDR3 totals 16 residues. Germline CDR1 and CDR2: SGDLS and YYNGEE. CDR3 in DNA: TGTGCCAGCAGCGTCCGCCGGGACAGGGTATCAGATACGCAGTATTTT. Amino acid sequence: CASSVRRDRVSDTQYF. Filled out from reference TRBV9 and TRBJ2-3, the complete variable domain reads DSGVTQTPKHLITATGQRVTLRCSPRSGDLSVYWYQQSLDQGLQFLIQYYNGEERAKGNILERFSAQQFPDLHSELNLSSLELGDSALYFCASSVRRDRVSDTQYFGPGTRLTVL.

V gene TRBV3-1 combines with J gene TRBJ2-7, with D maybe TRBD2 (6 bases). The CDR3 is made up of 13 amino acids. The V end was cut by 2 bases, the J end by 6 bases, with 11 bases between. Germline loops: CDR1 LGHDT, CDR2 YNNKEL (reference sequence). The chain's CDR3 is CASSQSAGLEQYF. CDR3 sequence (DNA): TGTGCCAGCAGCCAATCTGCGGGACTCGAGCAGTACTTC.

This clonotype was detected a few times. The chain combines TRBV12-3 or TRBV12-4 with TRBJ2-5, with 8 bases identical to TRBD1. The CDR3 runs to 14 residues. V gave up 7 bases and J gave up 5 bases; unmatched junction bases: 9. CDR3 sequence (DNA): TGTGCCAGCACCCTGGGACAGGTCGGGGAGACCCAGTACTTC. Its protein product is CASTLGQVGETQYF.

The V call is TRBV29-1, the J call TRBJ1-2; the D is unclear. V gave up 3 bases and J gave up 4 bases, with 9 bases separating them. The CDR3 has 12 amino acids. CDR1 SQVTM and CDR2 ANQGSEA come from the germline V gene. CDR3 sequence: CSVEANSYGYTF. DNA of the CDR3: TGCAGCGTTGAGGCGAACAGCTATGGCTACACCTTC.

This chain connects TRBV4-1 to TRBJ1-1; a weak D match, TRBD1 (6 bases). V was trimmed by 1 base and J by 0 bases, leaving 12 bases between them. Germline V CDR1 and CDR2: MGHRA, YSYEKL. The CDR3 is made up of 16 amino acids. CDR3 region: CASSQGPTGMNTEAFF. In nucleotides, the CDR3 is TGCGCCAGCAGCCAAGGCCCCACAGGGATGAACACTGAAGCTTTCTTT.

This sequence joins TRBV20-1 and TRBJ2-7; D unclear. Between the trimmed V and J ends, which lost 7 bases and 3 bases, there was a span of 7 bases. CDR3 length equals 10 residues. The germline gives CDR1 DFQATT, CDR2 SNEGSKA (reference sequence). Written as DNA, the CDR3 is TGCAGTGGCTTCTACTACGAGCAGTACTTC. This encodes CSGFYYEQYF.

The genes are TRBV24-1 and TRBJ1-2; D uncertain. This CDR3 is built from 14 residues. Germline V lookup: CDR1 KGHDR, CDR2 SFDVKD. Trimming left V 6 bases short and J 2 bases short, with 12 bases between. The CDR3 reads CATSSDTQNYGYTF. The CDR3 DNA reads as TGTGCCACCAGTTCTGACACCCAGAACTATGGCTACACCTTC.

The rearrangement joins TRBV13 to TRBJ1-5; D remains ambiguous. With 3 bases removed from V and 2 bases from J, the gap between germline ends came to 8 bases. This CDR3 region has 14 residues. Looked up from germline, CDR1 is PRHDT and CDR2 is FYEKMQ (reference sequence). This chain's CDR3 is CASSFRDGNQPQHF. In nucleotides, the CDR3 is TGTGCCAGCAGCTTTAGAGACGGCAATCAGCCCCAGCATTTT.

This chain joins TRBV3-1 and TRBJ2-6; 7 bases fit TRBD2. Germline CDR1 is LGHDT and CDR2 is YNNKEL (reference sequence). This CDR3 region has 18 residues. V lost 3 bases and J lost 0; bases outside the gene matches: 8. CDR3 amino acids: CASSHRAGTISGANVLTF. DNA of the CDR3: TGTGCCAGCAGCCATCGAGCGGGAACCATCTCTGGGGCCAACGTCCTGACTTTC.

The rearrangement links TRBV18 to TRBJ2-5; 8 bases line up with TRBD1. The CDR3 contains 13 residues. Losses at the gene ends were 4 bases for V and 6 bases for J; bases not matched to a gene: 4. Germline V lookup: CDR1 KGHSH, CDR2 LQKENI. This CDR3 reads CASSHGTGKTQYF. CDR3 DNA: TGTGCCAGCTCACACGGGACAGGCAAGACCCAGTACTTC.

The rearrangement joins TRBV29-1 to TRBJ2-5; a weak D match, TRBD2 (6 bases). Trimming removed 2 bases at V and 1 base at J, with 8 bases between. The germline V gene encodes CDR1 SQVTM and CDR2 ANQGSEA. This CDR3 region has 13 residues. CDR3 in amino acids: CSVEMGGQETQYF. The DNA of the CDR3 is TGCAGCGTTGAAATGGGGGGCCAAGAGACCCAGTACTTC.

This clonotype has only one observation. This chain uses TRBV7-9 with TRBJ2-6; D is possibly TRBD2 (5 bases). Germline V gene lookup returns CDR1 SEHNR and CDR2 FQNEAQ (reference sequence). The CDR3 covers 12 residues. The V end was cut by 10 bases, the J end by 2 bases, with 6 bases between. CDR3 loop: CANGAGANVLTF. CDR3 sequence (DNA): TGTGCCAACGGGGCTGGGGCCAACGTCCTGACTTTC.

The chain employs TRBV27 and TRBJ2-1, with 9 bases fitting TRBD2. Trimming took 8 bases from V and 8 from J; bases not matched to a gene: 13. Germline loops: CDR1 MNHEY, CDR2 SMNVEV (reference sequence). There are 15 residues in the CDR3. CDR3 amino acids: CASAPGTSPRDEQFF. DNA of the CDR3: TGTGCCAGCGCGCCCGGGACTAGCCCGAGGGATGAGCAGTTCTTC.

The rearrangement uses TRBV20-1 and TRBJ2-7, with D unresolved. Trimming left V 4 bases short and J 5 bases short, with 18 bases between. Germline CDR1 DFQATT, CDR2 SNEGSKA (reference sequence). There are 14 residues in the CDR3. The CDR3 loop is CSAKAHDLTHEQYF. The CDR3 DNA is TGCAGTGCTAAAGCACATGACCTCACCCACGAGCAGTACTTC.

The chain links TRBV19 to TRBJ1-1; D remains ambiguous. Germline V CDR1 and CDR2: LNHDA, SQIVND (reference sequence). The CDR3 runs 14 residues. Trimming removed 3 bases from V and 1 base from J, with 9 bases in between. CDR3 DNA: TGTGCCAGTAGTATTAACGGGCAGAACACTGAAGCTTTCTTT. Translating it yields CASSINGQNTEAFF.

V usage is TRBV20-1 and J usage is TRBJ1-2; TRBD1 might be the D (5 bases). The germline gives CDR1 DFQATT, CDR2 SNEGSKA (reference sequence). The CDR3 length is 15 residues. V lost 5 bases and J 0 bases, leaving 16 bases between the germline ends. The DNA of the CDR3 is TGCAGTGCTCGCCCTAGGCAGACAGCTAACTATGGCTACACCTTC. As protein: CSARPRQTANYGYTF.

The rearrangement joins TRBV6-5 to TRBJ2-1; 8 nucleotides agree with TRBD2. The CDR3 loop spans 14 amino acids. V trimming: 1 base; J trimming: 6 bases; junction bases outside the gene matches: 2. Germline assignment: CDR1 MNHEY and CDR2 SVGAGI. The CDR3 region has the DNA TGTGCCAGCAGTTACTTGCGGGGGGCCAATGAGCAGTTCTTC. Its translation is CASSYLRGANEQFF.

The rearrangement uses TRBV7-9 and TRBJ1-1; maybe TRBD1 (6 bases). Germline V lookup: CDR1 SEHNR, CDR2 FQNEAQ (reference sequence). The CDR3 is 15 amino acids. The V end was cut by 5 bases, the J end by 1 base, with 14 bases between. In nucleotides, the CDR3 is TGTGCCAGCAGCATGGAGGGGGTCCCGAACACTGAAGCTTTCTTT. It translates to CASSMEGVPNTEAFF.

The chain employs TRBV13 and TRBJ1-1; D is possibly TRBD1 (6 bases). V lost 4 bases to trimming and J lost 5 bases, with 8 bases between them. The CDR3 totals 12 residues. Germline V gene sequence: CDR1 PRHDT, CDR2 FYEKMQ (reference sequence). This CDR3 reads CASSSGVTEAFF. The CDR3 DNA reads as TGTGCCAGCAGCTCAGGGGTAACTGAAGCTTTCTTT.

This chain uses TRBV20-1 with TRBJ2-7; D ambiguous. Germline V gene sequence: CDR1 DFQATT, CDR2 SNEGSKA (reference sequence). This CDR3 spans 11 amino acids. V was clipped by 4 bases and J by 3 bases, with 7 bases between them. CDR3 DNA: TGCAGTGCTATCTACGACTACGAGCAGTACTTC. Translation gives CSAIYDYEQYF.

In this sample, this clonotype turned up once. This rearrangement joins TRBV20-1 to TRBJ2-2; TRBD2 is a possible D gene (5 bases). Trimming left V 4 bases short and J 7 bases short, with 16 bases between. The CDR3 extends over 14 amino acids. Germline CDR1 DFQATT, CDR2 SNEGSKA (reference sequence). CDR3 residues: CSATEPLAYGELFF. The CDR3 nucleotides read TGCAGTGCTACCGAGCCTCTAGCATACGGGGAGCTGTTTTTT.

This chain uses TRBV20-1 with TRBJ2-1, with D hard to call. V was trimmed by 3 bases and J by 6 bases, leaving 21 bases between them. CDR3 size: 16 residues. Germline values: CDR1 DFQATT, CDR2 SNEGSKA (reference sequence). The CDR3, as DNA: TGCAGTGCTAGGGCCTCAAGGGCGGTCCAATCCAATGAGCAGTTCTTC. Translated, it gives CSARASRAVQSNEQFF.

The chain recombines TRBV14 with TRBJ2-7, with 9 bases fitting TRBD1. Germline values: CDR1 SGHDN, CDR2 FVKESK. The CDR3 consists of 15 residues. The ends lost 4 bases at V and 5 bases at J; junction bases unmatched: 9. Here the CDR3 reads CASSPRDREVHEQYF. In DNA, the CDR3 is TGTGCCAGCAGCCCCCGGGACAGGGAAGTCCACGAGCAGTACTTC.

This clonotype appeared a few times. This sequence joins TRBV5-6 and TRBJ2-3; D is unclear. This CDR3 has 12 amino acids. The ends were cut back, 4 bases at V and 1 base at J, with 4 bases in the middle. Germline CDR1 and CDR2: SGHDT and YYEEEE. CDR3 sequence: CASSRGTDTQYF. The CDR3 nucleotides read TGTGCCAGCAGCCGAGGCACAGATACGCAGTATTTT. Using reference TRBV5-6 and TRBJ2-3 for the parts outside the CDR3, the full variable domain is DAGVTQSPTHLIKTRGQQVTLRCSPKSGHDTVSWYQQALGQGPQFIFQYYEEEERQRGNFPDRFSGHQFPNYSSELNVNALLLGDSALYLCASSRGTDTQYFGPGTRLTVL.